This entry concerns a single T cell receptor beta chain. Its antigen is unknown. Trimming left V 7 bases short and J 2 bases short, with 14 bases between. Germline values: CDR1 SQVTM, CDR2 ANQGSEA. The CDR3 loop spans 13 amino acids. Generated by immunoSEQ multiplex PCR, the TCRdb table keeps only in-frame clones and is missing some. The data contain around 79,000 clones, 88% of them seen just once; the ten biggest clones take up about a fifth. The entry originates in a study of T cell responses to AZD1222 COVID-19 vaccine. Findings and caveats of the study: Increases in Spike-specific TCR breadth and depth were seen after two AZD1222 doses. Per reports, nearly half of all spike-specific TCRs target regions that are unmutated in variants. Repertoires were sampled only after the peak T cell response.

This receptor was obtained from an adult in good health. The material was peripheral blood, obtained on day 0 of AZD1222 vaccination. V usage is TRBV29-1 and J usage is TRBJ1-2; D is perhaps TRBD1 (5 bases). The CDR3 sequence: CSAEGGANYGYTF. CDR3 DNA: TGCAGCGCCGAGGGAGGGGCGAACTATGGCTACACCTTC.